The present T cell receptor (beta chain) was sequenced within a study of shared clonotypes between healthy human individuals. Study-wide results and caveats: Estimated richness values were generally larger in naive subsets than in memory subsets.

The authors loaded 150 to 250 ng DNA, around 32,000 T cell genomes, into sorted-subset replicate PCRs. The repertoire was sequenced with immunoSEQ multiplex PCR; TCRdb's copy has only in-frame clones and lacks some. The sample shows roughly 2 million clones, 85% to 95% of them seen only once. The naive CD8 population came from CD45RO-negative cells selected for CCR7, without terminally differentiated effector memory CD45RA+ cells. This clone was recorded only once. Its specificity is unknown. Sample: naive CD8+ T cells sorted from blood. The receptor's source is a man aged 18 to 30 in good health.

The chain's CDR3 is CAWRELLASGTRDTQYF. As DNA, the CDR3 is TGTGCCTGGAGGGAATTGTTAGCTAGCGGGACAAGAGATACGCAGTATTTT. The chain employs TRBV30 and TRBJ2-3; the match to TRBD2 covers 9 bases. This CDR3 has 17 amino acids. The germline V gene encodes CDR1 GTSNPN and CDR2 SVGIG (reference sequence). V lost 3 bases to trimming and J lost 5 bases; unmatched junction nucleotides: 15. The full variable domain, its missing parts supplied by reference TRBV30 and TRBJ2-3, is SQTIHQWPATLVQPVGSPLSLECTVEGTSNPNLYWYRQAAGRGLQLLFYSVGIGQISSEVPQNLSASRPQDRQFILSSKKLLLSDSGFYLCAWRELLASGTRDTQYFGPGTRLTVL.